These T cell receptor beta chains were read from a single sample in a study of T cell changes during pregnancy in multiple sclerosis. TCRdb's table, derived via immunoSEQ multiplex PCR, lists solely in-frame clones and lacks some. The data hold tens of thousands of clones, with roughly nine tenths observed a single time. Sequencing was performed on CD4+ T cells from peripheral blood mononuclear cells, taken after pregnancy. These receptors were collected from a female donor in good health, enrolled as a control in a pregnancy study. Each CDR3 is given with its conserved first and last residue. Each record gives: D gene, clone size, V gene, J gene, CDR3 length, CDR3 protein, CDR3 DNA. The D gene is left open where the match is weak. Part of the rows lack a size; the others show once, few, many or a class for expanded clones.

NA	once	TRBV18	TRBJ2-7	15	CASSSIAEASYEQYF	TGTGCCAGCTCATCAATAGCGGAGGCCTCCTACGAGCAGTACTTC
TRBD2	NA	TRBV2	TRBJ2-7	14	CASLVTSATYEQYF	TGTGCCAGCCTCGTAACTAGCGCAACCTACGAGCAGTACTTC
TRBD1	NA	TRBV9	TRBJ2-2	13	CASSAGTVGELFF	TGTGCCAGCAGCGCCGGGACAGTCGGGGAGCTGTTTTTT
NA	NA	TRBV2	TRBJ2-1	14	CAGSQGSKRGEQFF	TGTGCCGGGTCCCAAGGTTCTAAGCGCGGGGAGCAGTTCTTC
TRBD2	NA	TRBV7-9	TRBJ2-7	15	CASSPGTERGYEQYF	TGTGCCAGCAGCCCGGGGACCGAGCGGGGGTACGAGCAGTACTTC
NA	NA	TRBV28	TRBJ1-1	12	CASTSGDWRAFF	TGTGCCAGCACTTCGGGGGATTGGCGAGCTTTCTTT
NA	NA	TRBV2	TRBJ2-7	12	CASKGDNYEQYF	TGTGCCAGCAAAGGGGATAACTACGAGCAGTACTTC
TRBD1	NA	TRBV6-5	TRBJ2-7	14	CASSPGQGSYEQYF	TGTGCCAGCAGCCCGGGACAGGGTTCCTACGAGCAGTACTTC
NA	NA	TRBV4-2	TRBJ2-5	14	CANSQGGQSETQYF	TGTGCCAACAGCCAAGGCGGTCAGAGTGAGACCCAGTACTTC
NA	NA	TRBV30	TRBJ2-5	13	CAWTARREETQYF	TGTGCCTGGACCGCCCGTCGCGAAGAGACCCAGTACTTC
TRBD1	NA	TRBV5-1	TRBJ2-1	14	CASSLGTGGNEQFF	TGCGCCAGCAGCTTGGGGACAGGCGGGAATGAGCAGTTCTTC
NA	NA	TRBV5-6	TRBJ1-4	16	CASSGGTAATNEKLFF	TGTGCCAGCAGCGGGGGGACTGCTGCAACTAATGAAAAACTGTTTTTT
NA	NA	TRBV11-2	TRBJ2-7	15	CASSLLGGEFYEQYF	TGTGCCAGCAGCTTATTGGGTGGGGAGTTCTACGAGCAGTACTTC
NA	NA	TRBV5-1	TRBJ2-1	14	CASSVQGQNNEQFF	TGCGCCAGCAGCGTACAGGGACAAAACAATGAGCAGTTCTTC
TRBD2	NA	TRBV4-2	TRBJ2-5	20	CASSQENYAGGGGFQETQYF	TGTGCCAGCAGCCAAGAGAACTACGCCGGGGGCGGGGGGTTCCAAGAGACCCAGTACTTC
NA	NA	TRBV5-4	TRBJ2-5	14	CASSLQFAPETQYF	TGTGCCAGCAGCCTTCAGTTTGCCCCAGAGACCCAGTACTTC
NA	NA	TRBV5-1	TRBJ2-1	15	CASSSTLLEADEQFF	TGCGCCAGCAGCTCTACCCTACTAGAGGCCGATGAGCAGTTCTTC
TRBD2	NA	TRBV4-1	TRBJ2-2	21	CASSHPGLAGLMVGNTGELFF	TGCGCCAGCAGCCATCCCGGACTAGCGGGACTGATGGTGGGGAACACCGGGGAGCTGTTTTTT
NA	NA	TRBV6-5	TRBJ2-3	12	CASRGAPDTQYF	TGTGCCAGCAGGGGGGCCCCCGATACGCAGTATTTT
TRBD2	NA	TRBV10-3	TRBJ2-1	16	CAISESATSGSQEQFF	TGTGCCATCAGTGAGTCGGCGACTAGCGGGAGTCAGGAGCAGTTCTTC
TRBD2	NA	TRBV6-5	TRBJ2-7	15	CASSRRASGSAEQYF	TGTGCCAGCAGTCGGCGGGCTAGCGGGAGCGCCGAGCAGTACTTC
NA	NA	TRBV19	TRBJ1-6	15	CASNRRGGGDSPLHF	TGTGCCAGTAACCGGAGGGGGGGAGGGGATTCACCCCTCCACTTT
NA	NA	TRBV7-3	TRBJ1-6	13	CASSPNSLSPLHF	TGTGCCAGCAGCCCTAACAGCCTATCACCCCTCCACTTT
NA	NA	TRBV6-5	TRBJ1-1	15	CASSYSGGGDTEAFF	TGTGCCAGCAGTTACTCTGGGGGAGGCGACACTGAAGCTTTCTTT
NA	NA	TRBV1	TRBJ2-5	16	CTSSQEGAGGQETQYF	TGCACCAGCAGCCAAGAGGGAGCGGGGGGCCAAGAGACCCAGTACTTC
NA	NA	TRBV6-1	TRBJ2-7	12	CASSPLNYEQYF	TGTGCCAGCAGTCCGTTAAACTACGAGCAGTACTTC
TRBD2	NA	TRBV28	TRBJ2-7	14	CASSPSGSAYEQYF	TGTGCCAGCAGTCCTAGCGGGAGTGCCTACGAGCAGTACTTC
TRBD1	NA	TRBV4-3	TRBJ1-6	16	CASSQGRGQGYSPLHF	TGCGCCAGCAGCCAAGGGCGAGGACAGGGTTATTCACCCCTCCACTTT
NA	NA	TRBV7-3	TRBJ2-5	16	CASSPTDGGVIETQYF	TGTGCCAGCAGCCCCACGGACGGGGGTGTCATTGAGACCCAGTACTTC
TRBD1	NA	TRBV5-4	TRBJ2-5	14	CASSRQGAEETQYF	TGTGCCAGCAGTCGACAGGGGGCGGAGGAGACCCAGTACTTC
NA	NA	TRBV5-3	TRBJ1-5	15	CARSKRVGVRQPQHF	TGTGCCAGAAGCAAGCGGGTAGGGGTTCGCCAGCCCCAGCATTTT
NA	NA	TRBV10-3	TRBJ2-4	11	CAISDGNIQYF	TGTGCCATCAGTGACGGGAACATTCAGTACTTC
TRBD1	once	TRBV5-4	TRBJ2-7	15	CASSYRDRGGYEQYF	TGTGCCAGCAGCTACCGGGACAGGGGGGGTTACGAGCAGTACTTC
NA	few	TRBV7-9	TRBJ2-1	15	CASTSGLTRRNEQFF	TGTGCCAGCACCTCGGGGTTAACAAGACGCAATGAGCAGTTCTTC
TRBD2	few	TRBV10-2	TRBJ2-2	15	CASRTSGGGTGELFF	TGCGCCAGCAGAACTAGCGGGGGAGGAACCGGGGAGCTGTTTTTT
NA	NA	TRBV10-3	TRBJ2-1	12	CAIGEESATQFF	TGTGCCATCGGTGAGGAATCGGCGACACAGTTCTTC
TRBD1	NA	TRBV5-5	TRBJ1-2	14	CASSGWTGPGGYTF	TGTGCCAGCAGCGGGTGGACAGGCCCCGGCGGCTACACCTTC
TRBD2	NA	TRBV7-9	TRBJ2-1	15	CASSLGLAEDNEQFF	TGTGCCAGCAGCTTAGGGCTAGCGGAGGACAATGAGCAGTTCTTC
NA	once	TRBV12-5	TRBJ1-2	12	CASGFPRYGYTF	TGTGCTAGTGGTTTTCCGCGCTATGGCTACACCTTC
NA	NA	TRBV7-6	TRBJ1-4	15	CASRTGVSTNEKLFF	TGTGCCAGCAGGACCGGGGTGTCAACTAATGAAAAACTGTTTTTT
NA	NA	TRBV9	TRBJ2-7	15	CASSASGRADYEQYF	TGTGCCAGCAGCGCCTCCGGGAGAGCAGACTACGAGCAGTACTTC
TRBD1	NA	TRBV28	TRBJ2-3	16	CASSLPGTEGTDTQYF	TGTGCCAGCAGTTTACCGGGGACAGAGGGCACAGATACGCAGTATTTT
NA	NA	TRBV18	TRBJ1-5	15	CASSPRASHNQPQHF	TGTGCCAGTTCACCACGGGCGTCTCACAATCAGCCCCAGCATTTT
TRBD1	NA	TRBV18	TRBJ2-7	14	CASSPYQGVDEQYF	TGTGCCAGCTCACCTTACCAGGGGGTAGACGAGCAGTACTTC
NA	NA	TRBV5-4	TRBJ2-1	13	CASSFTGYNEQFF	TGTGCCAGCAGCTTTACGGGCTACAATGAGCAGTTCTTC
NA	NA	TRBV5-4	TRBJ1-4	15	CASSYLAAVGEKLFF	TGTGCCAGCAGCTACCTGGCGGCGGTGGGTGAAAAACTGTTTTTT
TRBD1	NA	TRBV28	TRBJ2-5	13	CASSRQGTETQYF	TGTGCCAGCAGTCGACAGGGGACAGAGACCCAGTACTTC
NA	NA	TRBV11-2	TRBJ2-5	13	CASSLDSRETQYF	TGTGCCAGCAGCTTAGATTCTCGAGAGACCCAGTACTTC
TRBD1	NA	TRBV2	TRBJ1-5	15	CASSEDRAGVQPQHF	TGTGCCAGCAGTGAGGACAGGGCTGGGGTTCAGCCCCAGCATTTT
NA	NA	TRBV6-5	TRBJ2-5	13	CASSSTVAETQYF	TGTGCCAGCAGTTCGACAGTGGCGGAGACCCAGTACTTC
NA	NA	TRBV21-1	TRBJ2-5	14	CASSRMTRQETQYF	TGTGCCAGCAGCCGAATGACTAGACAAGAGACCCAGTACTTC
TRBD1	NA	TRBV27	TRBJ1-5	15	CASSLTTGGGQPQHF	TGTGCCAGCAGTTTAACAACAGGGGGCGGTCAGCCCCAGCATTTT
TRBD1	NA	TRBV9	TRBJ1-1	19	CASSVEDLRTGGLRTEAFF	TGTGCCAGCAGCGTAGAGGACCTGCGGACAGGTGGGCTTCGCACTGAAGCTTTCTTT
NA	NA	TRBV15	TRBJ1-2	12	CATSRVGDGYTF	TGTGCCACCAGCAGAGTGGGCGATGGCTACACCTTC
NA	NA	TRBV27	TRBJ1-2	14	CASSLSGRRVGYTF	TGTGCCAGCAGTTTATCGGGCCGGAGGGTAGGCTACACCTTC
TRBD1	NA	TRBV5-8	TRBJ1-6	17	CASNLDRGGSLDSPLHF	TGTGCCAGCAACCTTGACAGGGGAGGGTCATTGGATTCACCCCTCCACTTT
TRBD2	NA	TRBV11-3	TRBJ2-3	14	CASSLGSSGDTQYF	TGTGCCAGCAGCTTAGGATCTAGCGGGGATACGCAGTATTTT